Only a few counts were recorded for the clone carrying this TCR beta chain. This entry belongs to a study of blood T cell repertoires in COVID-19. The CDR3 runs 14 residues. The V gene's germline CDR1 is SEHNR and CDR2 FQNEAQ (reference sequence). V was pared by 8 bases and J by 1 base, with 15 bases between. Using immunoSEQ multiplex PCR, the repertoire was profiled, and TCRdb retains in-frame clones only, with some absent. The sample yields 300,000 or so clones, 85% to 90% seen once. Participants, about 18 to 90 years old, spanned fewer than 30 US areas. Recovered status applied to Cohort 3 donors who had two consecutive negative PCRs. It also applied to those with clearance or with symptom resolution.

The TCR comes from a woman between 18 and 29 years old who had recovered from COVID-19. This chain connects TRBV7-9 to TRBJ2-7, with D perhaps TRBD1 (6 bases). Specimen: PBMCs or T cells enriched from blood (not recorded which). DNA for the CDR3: TGTGCCAGCGCCAGGGGCGAACGATCCTACGAGCAGTACTTC. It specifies CASARGERSYEQYF.